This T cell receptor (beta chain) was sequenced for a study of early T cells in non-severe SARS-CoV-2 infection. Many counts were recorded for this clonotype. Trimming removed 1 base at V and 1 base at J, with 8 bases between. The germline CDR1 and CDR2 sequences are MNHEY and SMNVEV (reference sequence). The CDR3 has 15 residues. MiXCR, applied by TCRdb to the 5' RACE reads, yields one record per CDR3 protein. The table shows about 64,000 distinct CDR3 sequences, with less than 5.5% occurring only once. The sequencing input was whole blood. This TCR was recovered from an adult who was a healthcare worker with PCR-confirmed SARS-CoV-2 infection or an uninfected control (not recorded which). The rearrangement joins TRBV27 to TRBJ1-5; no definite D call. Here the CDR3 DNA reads TGTGCCAGCAGTTTATATTCTGGGAGCAATCAGCCCCAGCATTTT. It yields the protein CASSLYSGSNQPQHF.